Listed here are 8 T cell receptor delta chains from one sample, sequenced in a study of gammadelta T cells in human blood. TCRdb re-processed the RT-PCR reads via CATT. The data contain 1,200 or so delta-chain clones, 48% of them singletons. What was sequenced was Vgamma9Vdelta2 gamma-delta T cells from adult blood. Every receptor here comes from a human donor.

Remarks on this clone: A read error likely explains this, since a far larger clone differs by one base. This chain links TRDV2 with TRDJ1, with 7 bases fitting TRDD3. This CDR3 comprises 21 residues. CDR1 GEAIGNYY and CDR2 EKD come from the germline V gene. CDR3 loop: CARDTVPLPRGLGSGTDKLIF. CDR3 DNA sequence: TGTGCCCGTGACACGGTTCCGCTCCCCAGGGGACTGGGGAGTGGCACCGATAAACTCATCTTT.

This clone was detected only once. A single base separates this from a much larger clone, so it may be a read error. J is TRDJ3 and V is TRDV2; 11 bases are a match to TRDD3. CDR1 is GEAIGNYY, CDR2 EKD, per germline. The junction had 6 bases not matched to a gene; V was cut back by 0 bases and J by 0 bases. CDR3 size: 20 residues. The CDR3 loop is CACDTLLGDMGSWDTRQMFF. The CDR3, as DNA: TGTGCCTGTGACACCTTACTGGGGGATATGGGCTCCTGGGACACCCGACAGATGTTTTTC.

In regard to this clone: This DNA translates differently at residue 10 from the TCRdb protein, which is that of a much larger clone; a read error is likely, and the protein shown is the DNA's own translation. The chain joins TRDV2 to TRDJ1; 7 bases agree with TRDD3. The germline V gene encodes CDR1 GEAIGNYY and CDR2 EKD. Trimming removed 0 bases from V and 3 bases from J; junction bases left unmatched: 6. The CDR3 spans 15 residues. CDR3 DNA sequence: TGTGCCTGTGACACCTTGGGGGAGCACGCCGATAAACTCATCTTT. Its protein product is CACDTLGEHADKLIF.

By its share, this clone is large. The V gene is TRDV2, the J gene TRDJ1, with TRDD3 matching 9 bases. The V gene's germline CDR1 is GEAIGNYY and CDR2 EKD. The CDR3 consists of 19 residues. The V gene end was trimmed by 0 bases and the J gene end by 0 bases; junction bases not matched to a gene: 13. The CDR3 DNA is TGTGCCTGTGACACCATTCTTGGGGGGGATACAGAATACACCGATAAACTCATCTTT. Amino acids: CACDTILGGDTEYTDKLIF.

About this clone: A far larger clone is one base from this, pointing to a likely read error. The gene calls are TRDV2 and TRDJ1; 10 bases are a match to TRDD3. Losses at the gene ends were 0 bases for V and 2 bases for J; bases not matched to a gene: 29. The germline CDR1 and CDR2 sequences are GEAIGNYY and EKD. The CDR3 spans 24 residues. The CDR3 loop is CACDTVATPFGTGGSGRWTDKLIF. The DNA for the CDR3 is TGTGCCTGTGACACCGTTGCGACACCGTTCGGGACTGGGGGATCTGGTAGATGGACCGATAAACTCATCTTT.

To note about this clone: One base separates it from a far larger clone, so it is likely a read error. The same CDR3 is also encoded by other DNA sequences in this sample. The J gene is TRDJ1, the V gene TRDV2, with TRDD3 identical over 9 bases. Germline V gene lookup returns CDR1 GEAIGNYY and CDR2 EKD. V lost 0 bases to trimming and J lost 0 bases; unmatched junction nucleotides: 22. This CDR3 spans 22 amino acids. CDR3 sequence (DNA): TGTGCCTGTGACACCGTGGGGCCTTCCGCACTAGGGGATACGGAGTACACCGATAAACTCATCTTT. It encodes CACDTVGPSALGDTEYTDKLIF.

Points on this clone: It differs at one base from a far larger clone, so likely a read error. At the DNA level, this CDR3 is encoded by other sequences in the same sample as well. V usage is TRDV2 and J usage is TRDJ1; 8 nucleotides agree with TRDD3. The CDR3 sequence is 17 residues long. V gave up 3 bases and J gave up 0 bases; unmatched junction bases: 11. CDR1 and CDR2 (germline): GEAIGNYY, EKD. The CDR3 nucleotides read TGTGCCTGTGACCTGCTGGGGGACGCTCCTCACACCGATAAACTCATCTTT. It yields the protein CACDLLGDAPHTDKLIF.

This clone appeared once. The protein held in TCRdb is that of a much larger clone and does not match this DNA's translation at residue 6, likely because of a read error; the protein shown is translated from the DNA. The chain employs TRDV2 and TRDJ1, with TRDD3 matching over 11 bases. This CDR3 contains 17 residues. The trim removed 4 bases at V and 9 bases at J, leaving 18 bases unmatched. Germline lookup yields CDR1 GEAIGNYY and CDR2 EKD. The CDR3 bases are TGTGCCTGTGAGGAAGGTGGGGGATACGCCGAACAGGCGGAACTCATCTTT. Translated, it gives CACEEGGGYAEQAELIF.